This T cell receptor (beta chain) was profiled in a study of blood T cell repertoires in COVID-19. Germline V gene data show CDR1 as SEHNR and CDR2 as FQNEAQ (reference sequence). The CDR3 has 13 amino acids. Between the trimmed V and J ends, which lost 5 bases and 2 bases, there was a span of 9 bases. Original methodology: It was from reference gene primer amplification that nucleated cell counts were estimated. Profiled with immunoSEQ multiplex PCR; TCRdb holds only in-frame clones, not every one. The D gene and trimming were derived from the DNA, and the V and J assignments and clone size from that table. Of some 500,000 clones listed, roughly 88% are singletons. Clinical histories supplied by participants themselves formed the basis of cohort assignment.

The sequencing input was PBMCs or T cells enriched from blood (not recorded which). The TCR was taken from a woman aged 40 to 55 who had recovered from COVID-19. The V and J genes are TRBV7-9 and TRBJ2-5; a possible D gene is TRBD1 (6 bases). CDR3 in amino acids: CASSQQGQETQYF. The CDR3 DNA sequence: TGTGCCAGCAGCCAACAGGGTCAAGAGACCCAGTACTTC.